This TCR beta chain appears in the sequencing data of a study of cytomegalovirus exposure and HLA in healthy donors. This clone showed up just a few times. Profiled with immunoSEQ multiplex PCR; TCRdb holds only in-frame clones, not every one. The repertoire includes about 130,000 clones, 89% of them detected once, and 1.1% sits in the top ten. The source of this sequence is a young woman in good health and CMV-seronegative. The sample comprised PBMCs.

CDR3 sequence (DNA): TGTGCCAGCAGCTGGCAAGCGGGAGGGGGGGAAGATACGCAGTATTTT. As protein: CASSWQAGGGEDTQYF. The V and J genes are TRBV7-2 and TRBJ2-3; 10 positions match TRBD2. The CDR3 is made up of 16 amino acids. The germline V gene encodes CDR1 SGHTA and CDR2 FQGNSA. The J segment lost 5 bases and the V segment lost 4 bases, leaving 9 bases of the junction unmatched.